The clone carrying this TCR beta chain was picked up a small number of times. The antigen remains undetermined. The source of the sample is a study of T cells after yellow fever vaccination. Study-level information: Those fractions that held only low numbers of cells were prepared using the SMART-Seq v4 Ultra Low Input RNA kit. Regarding the study as a whole: Researchers cautioned that FACS-sorted repertoires could harbor abundant clonotypes contaminating from the bulk population. Post-booster samples contained most primary-vaccination clones (just under 98% CD4, around 90% CD8).

The V and J ends lost 0 bases and 2 bases respectively, with 8 bases between them. The CDR3 length is 14 residues. The germline V gene has CDR1 LGHNA and CDR2 YSLEER. The 5'RACE template-switching step produced TCR cDNA and added a universal primer site and UMIs. From the 5' RACE reads, TCRdb called clonotypes with MiXCR, one entry per CDR3 protein. The sample comprises fewer than 450,000 distinct CDR3 sequences, 9.5% to 13% of which are singletons, and less than 20% rests with the top ten. Sample: PBMCs, taken on the day of the first yellow fever vaccination. J is TRBJ2-7 and V is TRBV4-3; D unresolved. The clonotype was recovered from a man aged 18 to 29 who received the YFV17D yellow fever vaccine. CDR3 amino acids: CASSQERVTYEQYF. The CDR3 DNA reads as TGCGCCAGCAGCCAAGAAAGGGTCACCTACGAGCAGTACTTC.